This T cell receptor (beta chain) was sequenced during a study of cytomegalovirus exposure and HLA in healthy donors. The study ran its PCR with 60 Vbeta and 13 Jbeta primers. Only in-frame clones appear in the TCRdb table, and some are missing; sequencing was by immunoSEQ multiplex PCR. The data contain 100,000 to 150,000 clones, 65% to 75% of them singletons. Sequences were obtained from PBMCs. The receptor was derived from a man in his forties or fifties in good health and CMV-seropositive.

The CDR3 loop is CVLAAYNEKLFF. In DNA, the CDR3 is TGTGTCCTGGCGGCTTATAATGAAAAACTGTTTTTT. The chain is built from TRBV2 and TRBJ1-4; no reliable D call. This CDR3 comprises 12 residues. Germline V gene lookup returns CDR1 SNHLY and CDR2 FYNNEI.